This TCR beta chain was sequenced during a study of blood T cell repertoires in COVID-19. At the level of the study: Sources were T cells, B-cell-depleted T cells, or PBMCs; the material itself was cDNA or gDNA.

This clone was detected once. This CDR3 region has 13 residues. Germline CDR1 and CDR2: MNHEY and SMNVEV (reference sequence). V gave up 2 bases and J gave up 6 bases, with 8 bases separating them. TCRdb keeps only in-frame clones here, not all; method: immunoSEQ multiplex PCR. The repertoire holds under 500,000 clones, with nearly 90% as singletons. The V call is TRBV27, the J call TRBJ1-5; D remains ambiguous. The sequencing input was PBMCs or T cells enriched from blood (not recorded which). This TCR was sampled from a woman aged 18-29 years with acute COVID-19. The CDR3 nucleotides are TGTGCCAGCAGTTTAGGAGTTCTTCAGCCCCAGCATTTT. This translates into CASSLGVLQPQHF.